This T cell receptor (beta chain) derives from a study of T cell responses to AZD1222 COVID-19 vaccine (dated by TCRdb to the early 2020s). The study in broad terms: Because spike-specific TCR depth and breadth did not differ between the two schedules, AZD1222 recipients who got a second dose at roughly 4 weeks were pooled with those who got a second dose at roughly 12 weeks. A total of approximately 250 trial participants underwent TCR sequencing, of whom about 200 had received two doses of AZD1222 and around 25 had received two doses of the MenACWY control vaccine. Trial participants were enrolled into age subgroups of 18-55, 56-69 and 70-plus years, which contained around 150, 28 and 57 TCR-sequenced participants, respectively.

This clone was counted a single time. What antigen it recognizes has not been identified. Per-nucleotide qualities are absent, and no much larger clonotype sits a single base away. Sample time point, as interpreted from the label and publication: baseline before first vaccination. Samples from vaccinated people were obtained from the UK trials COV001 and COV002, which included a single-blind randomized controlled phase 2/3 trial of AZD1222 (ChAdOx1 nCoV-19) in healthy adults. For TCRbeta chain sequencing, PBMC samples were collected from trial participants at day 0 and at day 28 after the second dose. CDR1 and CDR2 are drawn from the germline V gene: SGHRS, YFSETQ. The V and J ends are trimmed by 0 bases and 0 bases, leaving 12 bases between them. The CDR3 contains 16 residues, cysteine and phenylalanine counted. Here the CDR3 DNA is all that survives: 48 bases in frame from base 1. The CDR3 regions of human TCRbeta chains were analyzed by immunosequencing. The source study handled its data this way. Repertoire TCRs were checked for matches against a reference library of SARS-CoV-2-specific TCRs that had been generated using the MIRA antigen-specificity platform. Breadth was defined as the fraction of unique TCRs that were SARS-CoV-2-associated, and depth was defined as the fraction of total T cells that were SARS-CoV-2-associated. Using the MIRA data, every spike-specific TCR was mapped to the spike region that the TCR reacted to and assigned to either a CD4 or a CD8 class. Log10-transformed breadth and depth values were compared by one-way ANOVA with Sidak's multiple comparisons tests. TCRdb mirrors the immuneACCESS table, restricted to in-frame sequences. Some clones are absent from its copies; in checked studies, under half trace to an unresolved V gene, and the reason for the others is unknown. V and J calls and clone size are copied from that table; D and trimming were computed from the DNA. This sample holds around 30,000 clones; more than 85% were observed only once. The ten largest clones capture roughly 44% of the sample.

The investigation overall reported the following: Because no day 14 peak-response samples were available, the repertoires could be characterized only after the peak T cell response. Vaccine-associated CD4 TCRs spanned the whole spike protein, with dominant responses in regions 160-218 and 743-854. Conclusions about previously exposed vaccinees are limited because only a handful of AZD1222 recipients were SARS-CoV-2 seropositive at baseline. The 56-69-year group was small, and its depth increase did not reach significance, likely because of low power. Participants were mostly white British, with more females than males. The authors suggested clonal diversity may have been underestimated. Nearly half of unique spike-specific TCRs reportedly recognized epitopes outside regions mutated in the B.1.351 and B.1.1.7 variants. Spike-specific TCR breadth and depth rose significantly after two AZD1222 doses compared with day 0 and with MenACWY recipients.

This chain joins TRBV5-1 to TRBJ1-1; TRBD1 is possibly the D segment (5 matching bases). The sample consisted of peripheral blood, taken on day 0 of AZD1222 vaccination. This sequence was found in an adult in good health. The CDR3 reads CASSLAWDLMNTEAFF. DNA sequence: TGCGCCAGCAGCTTGGCCTGGGACCTTATGAACACTGAAGCTTTCTTT.